The rows below give T cell receptor beta chains drawn from one sample of a study of response to subunit inactivated influenza vaccine. TCRdb itself ran the RT-PCR reads through MiXCR, one entry per CDR3 protein. The table has 500,000 to 600,000 distinct CDR3 sequences, about 15% seen once. The material was PBMCs from blood, obtained 12 days after vaccination. Source of these receptors: a man in his forties or fifties who received an inactivated influenza vaccine. CDR3s include the opening cysteine and the closing phenylalanine or tryptophan. The D gene is left open where the match is weak. For some rows the clone size is stated as once, few or many, or as a class when expanded; others skip it.

cdr3_length: 11
d_call: NA
clone_size: NA
v_call: TRBV20-1
j_call: TRBJ2-3
cdr3_aa: CRSGVLDTQYF
cdr3_nt: TGCAGAAGCGGAGTTTTGGATACGCAGTATTTT

cdr3_length: 14
d_call: NA
clone_size: NA
v_call: TRBV5-5
j_call: TRBJ1-4
cdr3_aa: CASTKATTNEKLFF
cdr3_nt: TGTGCCAGCACCAAGGCGACAACTAATGAAAAACTGTTTTTT

cdr3_length: 14
d_call: NA
clone_size: few
v_call: TRBV20-1
j_call: TRBJ2-7
cdr3_aa: CSAVFEGRVYEQYF
cdr3_nt: TGCAGTGCTGTTTTTGAAGGAAGGGTCTACGAGCAGTACTTC

cdr3_length: 13
d_call: NA
clone_size: NA
v_call: TRBV7-2
j_call: TRBJ2-5
cdr3_aa: CASSLDGQQTQYF
cdr3_nt: TGTGCCAGCAGCTTAGACGGGCAGCAGACCCAGTACTTC

cdr3_length: 15
d_call: TRBD1
clone_size: few
v_call: TRBV5-1
j_call: TRBJ2-5
cdr3_aa: CASSSGQGAVETQYF
cdr3_nt: TGCGCCAGCAGTTCCGGACAGGGGGCTGTGGAGACCCAGTACTTC

cdr3_length: 13
d_call: NA
clone_size: many
v_call: TRBV2
j_call: TRBJ2-7
cdr3_aa: CASTLGHLYEQYF
cdr3_nt: TGTGCCAGCACCCTGGGACACCTCTACGAGCAGTACTTC

cdr3_length: 18
d_call: TRBD1
clone_size: many
v_call: TRBV20-1
j_call: TRBJ1-6
cdr3_aa: CSARNIPTGASYNSPLHF
cdr3_nt: TGCAGTGCTAGAAATATCCCGACAGGGGCCTCCTATAATTCACCCCTCCACTTT

cdr3_length: 15
d_call: NA
clone_size: many
v_call: TRBV27
j_call: TRBJ2-2
cdr3_aa: CASSLSVEGTGELFF
cdr3_nt: TGTGCCAGCAGTTTATCGGTGGAGGGGACCGGGGAGCTGTTTTTT

cdr3_length: 14
d_call: NA
clone_size: many
v_call: TRBV4-2
j_call: TRBJ2-1
cdr3_aa: CASSHPTPTNEQFF
cdr3_nt: TGTGCCAGCAGCCATCCTACCCCGACCAATGAGCAGTTCTTC

cdr3_length: 16
d_call: NA
clone_size: few
v_call: TRBV20-1
j_call: TRBJ2-1
cdr3_aa: CSAPRPRDAPYNEQFF
cdr3_nt: TGCAGTGCTCCTCGCCCCCGGGACGCACCCTACAATGAGCAGTTCTTC

cdr3_length: 15
d_call: TRBD1
clone_size: few
v_call: TRBV7-2
j_call: TRBJ2-5
cdr3_aa: CASSLGDRVGETQYF
cdr3_nt: TGTGCCAGCAGCTTAGGGGACAGGGTAGGAGAGACCCAGTACTTC

cdr3_length: 15
d_call: TRBD2
clone_size: few
v_call: TRBV15
j_call: TRBJ2-5
cdr3_aa: CATSRGLAGGETQYF
cdr3_nt: TGTGCCACCAGCAGGGGACTAGCGGGAGGTGAGACCCAGTACTTC

cdr3_length: 15
d_call: TRBD1
clone_size: NA
v_call: TRBV7-3
j_call: TRBJ2-3
cdr3_aa: CASSSYRGRTDTQYF
cdr3_nt: TGTGCCAGCAGCTCCTACAGGGGCCGCACAGATACGCAGTATTTT

cdr3_length: 16
d_call: NA
clone_size: few
v_call: TRBV7-2
j_call: TRBJ1-5
cdr3_aa: CASSSAGGRSNQPQHF
cdr3_nt: TGTGCCAGCAGCTCCGCCGGGGGACGGAGCAATCAGCCCCAGCATTTT

cdr3_length: 13
d_call: NA
clone_size: few
v_call: TRBV14
j_call: TRBJ2-2
cdr3_aa: CASSQAQAGELFF
cdr3_nt: TGTGCCAGCAGCCAAGCCCAGGCCGGGGAGCTGTTTTTT

cdr3_length: 17
d_call: TRBD2
clone_size: few
v_call: TRBV7-3
j_call: TRBJ2-1
cdr3_aa: CASSSSPSSGSDNEQFF
cdr3_nt: TGTGCCAGCAGCTCGTCCCCCTCTAGCGGGAGCGACAATGAGCAGTTCTTC

cdr3_length: 14
d_call: NA
clone_size: few
v_call: TRBV12-3/TRBV12-4
j_call: TRBJ2-5
cdr3_aa: CASSLAWGRETQYF
cdr3_nt: TGTGCCAGCAGTTTAGCGTGGGGCAGGGAGACCCAGTACTTC

cdr3_length: 15
d_call: NA
clone_size: NA
v_call: TRBV4-3
j_call: TRBJ2-1
cdr3_aa: CASSRDSGYLDEQFF
cdr3_nt: TGCGCCAGCAGCCGGGACAGCGGGTATTTGGATGAGCAGTTCTTC

cdr3_length: 12
d_call: NA
clone_size: few
v_call: TRBV20-1
j_call: TRBJ2-7
cdr3_aa: CSARNGLYEQYF
cdr3_nt: TGCAGTGCTAGAAACGGGCTCTACGAGCAGTACTTC

cdr3_length: 13
d_call: NA
clone_size: NA
v_call: TRBV29-1
j_call: TRBJ1-1
cdr3_aa: CSVEVELNTEAFF
cdr3_nt: TGCAGCGTTGAAGTCGAACTAAACACTGAAGCTTTCTTT

cdr3_length: 15
d_call: TRBD1
clone_size: NA
v_call: TRBV6-2/TRBV6-3
j_call: TRBJ2-4
cdr3_aa: CASSHAGQGKNIQYF
cdr3_nt: TGTGCCAGCAGCCACGCGGGACAGGGCAAAAACATTCAGTACTTC

cdr3_length: 17
d_call: NA
clone_size: many
v_call: TRBV6-5
j_call: TRBJ1-3
cdr3_aa: CASSYQPTVQHGNTIYF
cdr3_nt: TGTGCCAGCAGTTACCAACCGACAGTCCAGCATGGAAACACCATATATTTT

cdr3_length: 15
d_call: TRBD1
clone_size: many
v_call: TRBV4-1
j_call: TRBJ2-7
cdr3_aa: CASSQVHRGQYEQYF
cdr3_nt: TGCGCCAGCAGCCAAGTACACAGGGGGCAATACGAGCAGTACTTC

cdr3_length: 15
d_call: TRBD2
clone_size: many
v_call: TRBV12-3/TRBV12-4
j_call: TRBJ2-1
cdr3_aa: CASSLWTSGGVEQFF
cdr3_nt: TGTGCCAGCAGTCTTTGGACTAGCGGGGGGGTTGAGCAGTTCTTC

cdr3_length: 13
d_call: NA
clone_size: many
v_call: TRBV5-1
j_call: TRBJ1-2
cdr3_aa: CASSLEGDGGYTF
cdr3_nt: TGCGCCAGCAGCTTGGAAGGGGACGGGGGCTACACCTTC

cdr3_length: 17
d_call: NA
clone_size: few
v_call: TRBV4-1
j_call: TRBJ1-5
cdr3_aa: CASSQARGLRPNQPQHF
cdr3_nt: TGCGCCAGCAGCCAAGCCCGGGGATTAAGGCCGAATCAGCCCCAGCATTTT

cdr3_length: 14
d_call: NA
clone_size: NA
v_call: TRBV15
j_call: TRBJ1-3
cdr3_aa: CATSRDDGGNTIYF
cdr3_nt: TGTGCCACCAGCAGAGATGATGGTGGAAACACCATATATTTT

cdr3_length: 17
d_call: TRBD1
clone_size: few
v_call: TRBV5-1
j_call: TRBJ1-4
cdr3_aa: CASSLSTGGGPNEKLFF
cdr3_nt: TGCGCCAGCAGCTTATCGACAGGGGGAGGACCGAATGAAAAACTGTTTTTT

cdr3_length: 17
d_call: TRBD1
clone_size: NA
v_call: TRBV18
j_call: TRBJ1-1
cdr3_aa: CASSPAGTGGRGTEAFF
cdr3_nt: TGTGCCAGCTCACCAGCGGGGACAGGGGGCCGTGGCACTGAAGCTTTCTTT

cdr3_length: 15
d_call: TRBD1
clone_size: few
v_call: TRBV27
j_call: TRBJ2-7
cdr3_aa: CASRSSYRGDLEQYF
cdr3_nt: TGTGCCAGCAGGAGTAGCTACAGGGGCGACCTGGAGCAGTACTTC

cdr3_length: 16
d_call: TRBD2
clone_size: many
v_call: TRBV27
j_call: TRBJ2-5
cdr3_aa: CASSSPGLAGRGTQYF
cdr3_nt: TGTGCCAGCAGTTCCCCCGGACTAGCGGGCCGCGGGACCCAGTACTTC

cdr3_length: 14
d_call: NA
clone_size: NA
v_call: TRBV19
j_call: TRBJ2-7
cdr3_aa: CASSPGRGPYEQYF
cdr3_nt: TGTGCCAGTAGTCCGGGCAGGGGCCCCTACGAGCAGTACTTC

cdr3_length: 18
d_call: NA
clone_size: NA
v_call: TRBV18
j_call: TRBJ2-2
cdr3_aa: CASSPRILDSSNTGELFF
cdr3_nt: TGTGCCAGCTCACCTAGGATATTGGACAGTTCGAACACCGGGGAGCTGTTTTTT